This TCR beta chain was sequenced for a study of T-cell memory formation after mild COVID-19. Findings of the study overall: The authors did not confirm SARS-CoV-2 specificity of second-wave clones peaking day 37.

This clonotype came up a few times. No antigen is known for it. Sample barcodes and UMIs were carried by the TCR alpha and TCR beta cDNA libraries that 5'RACE generated with constant-segment primers. TCRdb used MiXCR to reprocess the 5' RACE reads, holding one entry per CDR3 protein. The sample holds 300,000 to 400,000 distinct CDR3 sequences, roughly 14% seen once. The CDR3 spans 15 residues. The germline V gene encodes CDR1 SGHKS and CDR2 YYEKEE (reference sequence). The V end lost 4 bases, the J end lost 0 bases, and 14 bases lay between the germline ends. This clonotype was sampled from a man in his late teens or twenties who had mild COVID-19 (a few samples of this study predate the infection). Cell type and time point are not known. This rearrangement joins TRBV5-5 to TRBJ2-7; D may be TRBD1 (6 bases). Sequencing used PBMCs or a T cell subset sorted from them (not recorded which). The CDR3 DNA is TGTGCCAGCAGCCTAGGGGGACGAAGCTCCTACGAGCAGTACGTC. This codes for CASSLGGRSSYEQYV.